These 16 T cell receptor beta chains were sequenced from one sample in a study of control samples from healthy donors and cancer patients. The table came from immunoSEQ multiplex PCR; TCRdb's copy has only in-frame clones and leaves some out. The repertoire holds about 80,000 clones, roughly 90% seen once, with 5.5% in the top ten. The source material was blood. All receptors come from a man aged 45 to 65 in good health.

This clone showed up just a few times. This chain uses TRBV5-6 with TRBJ2-7; perhaps TRBD2 as D (6 bases). The V gene's germline CDR1 is SGHDT and CDR2 YYEEEE. The V and J ends lost 0 bases and 6 bases respectively, with 19 bases between them. The CDR3 spans 16 residues. Here the CDR3 reads CASSLAGRQDRGEQYF. In DNA form, the CDR3 reads TGTGCCAGCAGCTTGGCTGGGAGGCAGGATCGGGGCGAGCAGTACTTC.

The rearrangement uses TRBV21-1 and TRBJ2-3; TRBD2, the table's D call, was not compared with the DNA. TRBV21-1 is a recognized pseudogene. The CDR3 is made up of 21 amino acids. CDR3 DNA: TGTGCCAGCAGCAAAACAGAAATTGGGACTAGCGTAATTGCTAGCACAGATACGCAGTATTTT. Protein sequence: CASSKTEIGTSVIASTDTQYF.

This chain joins TRBV29-1 and TRBJ1-5; no clear D. Germline CDR1 SQVTM, CDR2 ANQGSEA. V was pared by 4 bases and J by 3 bases, with 10 bases between. The CDR3 is made up of 13 amino acids. The CDR3 region is CSVVAGSNQPQHF. DNA for the CDR3: TGCAGCGTTGTTGCGGGGTCCAATCAGCCCCAGCATTTT.

The chain recombines TRBV19 with TRBJ1-2; unclear D gene. Deletions cut 7 bases from V and 5 bases from J, with 8 bases between. The CDR3 is 11 amino acids. Germline values: CDR1 LNHDA, CDR2 SQIVND (reference sequence). CDR3: CASNQAYGYTF. CDR3 bases: TGTGCCAGTAACCAGGCGTATGGCTACACCTTC.

V and J are TRBV5-6 and TRBJ1-3; D is perhaps TRBD1 (5 bases). The germline V gene encodes CDR1 SGHDT and CDR2 YYEEEE. CDR3 length equals 15 residues. V lost 1 base to trimming and J lost 4 bases, with 12 bases between them. In DNA, the CDR3 is TGTGCCAGCAGCTTGTTGGGGGATACGGGAAACACCATATATTTT. Residues: CASSLLGDTGNTIYF.

DNA for the CDR3: TGTGCCACCAGCAGCCCCACTACAGAGTACCAAGAGACCCAGTACTTC. Amino acid sequence: CATSSPTTEYQETQYF. V gene TRBV15 combines with J gene TRBJ2-5; D gene uncertain. The V gene lost 3 bases and the J gene lost 0 bases, with 14 bases spanning the gap. Germline CDR1 and CDR2: LNHNV and YYDKDF (reference sequence). The CDR3 is made up of 16 amino acids.

This clone was seen a single time. The rearrangement links TRBV18 to TRBJ2-7, with 8 bases matching TRBD1. The germline CDR1 and CDR2 sequences are KGHSH and LQKENI. The length of the CDR3 is 15 residues. V dropped 2 bases and J dropped 3; count of bases not matched to a gene: 6. In DNA, the CDR3 is TGTGCCAGCTCACCAGCTGACAGGGGCTACTACGAGCAGTACTTC. Translation gives CASSPADRGYYEQYF.

J is TRBJ2-3 and V is TRBV18; no definite D call. The CDR3 extends over 12 amino acids. The germline CDR1 and CDR2 sequences are KGHSH and LQKENI. Between the trimmed V and J ends, which lost 3 bases and 3 bases, there was a span of 4 bases. The CDR3 nucleotides read TGTGCCAGCTCACCTGGGACAGATACGCAGTATTTT. The encoded protein is CASSPGTDTQYF.

This chain connects TRBV5-4 to TRBJ2-1; no definite D call. Trimming removed 3 bases from V and 7 bases from J, with 11 bases in between. The CDR3 runs 13 residues. Germline V lookup: CDR1 SGHNT, CDR2 YYREEE (reference sequence). The CDR3 DNA reads as TGTGCCAGCAGCTCACGGGTTGAAAATGAGCAGTTCTTC. Protein: CASSSRVENEQFF.

The chain has TRBV15 and TRBJ1-5; D is perhaps TRBD1 (6 bases). Deletions cut 2 bases from V and 2 bases from J, with 10 bases between. Germline V lookup: CDR1 LNHNV, CDR2 YYDKDF (reference sequence). The CDR3 extends over 15 amino acids. The CDR3 DNA reads as TGTGCCACCAGCAGATCCCGACAGGGCAATCAGCCCCAGCATTTT. Residues: CATSRSRQGNQPQHF.

V gene TRBV30 combines with J gene TRBJ1-1; possible D gene TRBD1, 5 bases. The V and J ends lost 3 bases and 2 bases respectively, with 13 bases between them. The germline V gene encodes CDR1 GTSNPN and CDR2 SVGIG (reference sequence). CDR3 size: 14 residues. The CDR3 region has the DNA TGTGCCTGGAGCCCCGGACACTTTAACACTGAAGCTTTCTTT. Encoded protein: CAWSPGHFNTEAFF. Full variable domain (outside the CDR3, taken from reference TRBV30 and TRBJ1-1): SQTIHQWPATLVQPVGSPLSLECTVEGTSNPNLYWYRQAAGRGLQLLFYSVGIGQISSEVPQNLSASRPQDRQFILSSKKLLLSDSGFYLCAWSPGHFNTEAFFGQGTRLTVV.

The CDR3 region is CASSLGPSTYNEQFF. CDR3 nucleotides: TGTGCCAGCAGCTTAGGGCCGAGCACCTACAATGAGCAGTTCTTC. The chain links TRBV7-9 to TRBJ2-1, with no clear D. V was trimmed by 1 base and J by 2 bases, leaving 9 bases between them. Looked up from germline, CDR1 is SEHNR and CDR2 is FQNEAQ (reference sequence). The CDR3 consists of 15 residues.

This CDR3 reads CASSQEGGSSNQPQHF. The DNA of the CDR3 is TGTGCCAGCAGCCAAGAGGGGGGCAGCTCCAATCAGCCCCAGCATTTT. The chain couples TRBV3-1 (or the pseudogene TRBV3-2) to TRBJ1-5; tentatively, D is TRBD1 (6 bases). The V end was cut by 0 bases, the J end by 3 bases, with 12 bases between. Germline V gene data show CDR1 as LGHDT and CDR2 as YNNKEL (reference sequence). The CDR3 is 16 residues long.

This chain uses TRBV11-2 with TRBJ2-7; tentative D call: TRBD2 (6 bases). Germline V gene data show CDR1 as SGHAT and CDR2 as FQNNGV. CDR3 size: 15 residues. Trimming removed 0 bases from V and 6 bases from J, with 15 bases in between. Here the CDR3 reads CASSLDGGVVGEQYF. The CDR3 nucleotides are TGTGCCAGCAGCTTAGATGGCGGGGTAGTGGGCGAGCAGTACTTC.

The CDR3 sequence: CASSIGIEDGRAAQPQHF. The CDR3 nucleotides read TGTGCCAGTAGTATCGGAATTGAAGATGGGAGGGCAGCGCAGCCCCAGCATTTT. The chain is built from TRBV19 and TRBJ1-5; D not certain. CDR1 and CDR2 from the germline V gene are LNHDA and SQIVND (reference sequence). Trimming shortened V by 3 bases and J by 7 bases, and 25 bases separated the two germline ends. This CDR3 is built from 18 residues.

CDR3 nucleotide sequence: TGTGCCAGCAGTGACCCCCGGACAGGAGAGGGTGGAGATACGCAGTATTTT. Protein: CASSDPRTGEGGDTQYF. This chain joins TRBV6-1 and TRBJ2-3; 7 nucleotides line up with TRBD1. The V and J ends lost 3 bases and 5 bases, in that order; junction bases with no gene match: 14. The CDR3 consists of 17 residues. The germline V gene encodes CDR1 MNHNS and CDR2 SASEGT.